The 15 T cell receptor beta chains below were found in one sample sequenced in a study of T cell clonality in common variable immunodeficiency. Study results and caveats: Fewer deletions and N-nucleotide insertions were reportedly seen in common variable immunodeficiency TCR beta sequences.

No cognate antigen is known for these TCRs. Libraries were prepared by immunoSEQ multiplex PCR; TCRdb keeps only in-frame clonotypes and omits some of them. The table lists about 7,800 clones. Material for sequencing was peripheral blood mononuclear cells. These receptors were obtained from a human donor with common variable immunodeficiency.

CDR3 sequence reads: CASSSQTGRFEKLFF. The sequenced part of the CDR3 DNA is TGTGCCAGCAGCTCTCAGACAGGGAGGTTCGAAAAA. This chain uses TRBV7-2 with TRBJ1-4; 7 bases map to TRBD1. Read coverage stops 3 residues before the CDR3 terminus; the germline J gene supplies the remainder. Trimming at V came to 4 bases and at J to 8 bases, leaving 10 bases not matched to a gene. This CDR3 comprises 15 residues. Germline CDR1 and CDR2: SGHTA and FQGNSA.

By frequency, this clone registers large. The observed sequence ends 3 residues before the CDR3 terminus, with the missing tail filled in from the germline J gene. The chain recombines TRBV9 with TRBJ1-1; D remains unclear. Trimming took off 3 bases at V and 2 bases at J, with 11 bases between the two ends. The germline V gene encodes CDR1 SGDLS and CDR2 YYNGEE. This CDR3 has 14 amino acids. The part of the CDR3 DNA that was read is TGTGCCAGCAGCGCATCGACAATTAACACTGAA. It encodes CASSASTINTE. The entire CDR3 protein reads CASSASTINTEAFF.

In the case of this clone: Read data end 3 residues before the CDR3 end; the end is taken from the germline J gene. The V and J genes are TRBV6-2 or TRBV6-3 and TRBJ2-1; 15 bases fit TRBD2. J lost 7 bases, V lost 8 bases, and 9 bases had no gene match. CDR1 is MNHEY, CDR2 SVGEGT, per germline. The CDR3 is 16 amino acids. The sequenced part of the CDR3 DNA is TGTGCCAGCCGAAGAACCGGGACTAGCGGGAGGAATGAG. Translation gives CASRRTGTSGRNE. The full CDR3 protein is CASRRTGTSGRNEQFF.

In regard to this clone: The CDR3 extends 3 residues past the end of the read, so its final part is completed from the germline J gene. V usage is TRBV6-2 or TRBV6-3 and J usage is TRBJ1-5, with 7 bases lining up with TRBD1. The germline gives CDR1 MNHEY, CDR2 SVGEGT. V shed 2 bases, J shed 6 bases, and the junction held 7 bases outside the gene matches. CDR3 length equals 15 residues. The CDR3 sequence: CASSYGGGGGQPQHF. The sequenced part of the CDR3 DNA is TGTGCCAGCAGTTACGGTGGAGGGGGCGGTCAGCCC.

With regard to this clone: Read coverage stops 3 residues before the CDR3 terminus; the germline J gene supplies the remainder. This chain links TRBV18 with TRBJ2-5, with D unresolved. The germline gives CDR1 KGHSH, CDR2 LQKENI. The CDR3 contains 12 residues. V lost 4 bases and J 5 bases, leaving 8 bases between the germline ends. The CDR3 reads CASSQGCETQYF. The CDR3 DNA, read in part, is TGTGCCAGCTCACAAGGTTGTGAGACC.

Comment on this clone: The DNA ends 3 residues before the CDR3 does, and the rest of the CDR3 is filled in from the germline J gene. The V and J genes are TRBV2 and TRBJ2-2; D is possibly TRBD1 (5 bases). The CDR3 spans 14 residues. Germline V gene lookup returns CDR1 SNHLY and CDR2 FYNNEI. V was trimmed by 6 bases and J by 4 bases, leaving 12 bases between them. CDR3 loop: CASRLQDSTGELFF. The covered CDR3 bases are TGTGCCAGCAGACTACAGGATAGCACCGGGGAG.

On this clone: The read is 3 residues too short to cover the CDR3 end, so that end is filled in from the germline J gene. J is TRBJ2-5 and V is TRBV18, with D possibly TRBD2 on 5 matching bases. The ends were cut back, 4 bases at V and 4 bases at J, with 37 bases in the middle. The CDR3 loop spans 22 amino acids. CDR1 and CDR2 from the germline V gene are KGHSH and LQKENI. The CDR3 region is CASSLSTVAGLHVNTDGETQYF. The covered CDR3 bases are TGTGCCAGCTCACTTTCCACAGTAGCCGGACTCCATGTGAACACCGATGGAGAGACC.

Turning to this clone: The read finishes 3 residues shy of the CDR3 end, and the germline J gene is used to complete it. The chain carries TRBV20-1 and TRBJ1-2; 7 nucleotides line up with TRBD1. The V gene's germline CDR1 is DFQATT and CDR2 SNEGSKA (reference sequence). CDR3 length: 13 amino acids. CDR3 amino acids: CSATLAGGSGYTF. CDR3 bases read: TGCAGTGCTACCCTCGCAGGGGGTTCGGGC.

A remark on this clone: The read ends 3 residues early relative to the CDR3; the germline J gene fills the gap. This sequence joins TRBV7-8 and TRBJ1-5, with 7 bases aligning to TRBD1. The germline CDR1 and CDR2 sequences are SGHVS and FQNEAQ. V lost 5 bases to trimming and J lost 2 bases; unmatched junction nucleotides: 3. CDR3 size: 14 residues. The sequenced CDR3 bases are TGTGCCAGCAGCCCTACAGGGGGCAATCAGCCC. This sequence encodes CASSPTGGNQP. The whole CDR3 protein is CASSPTGGNQPQHF.

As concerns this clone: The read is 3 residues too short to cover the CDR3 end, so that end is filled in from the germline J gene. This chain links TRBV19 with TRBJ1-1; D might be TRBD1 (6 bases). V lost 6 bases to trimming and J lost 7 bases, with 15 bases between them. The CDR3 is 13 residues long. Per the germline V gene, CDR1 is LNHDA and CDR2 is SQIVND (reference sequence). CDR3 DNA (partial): TGTGCCAGTAGCAGAGGGCTGACAGGTGAA. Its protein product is CASSRGLTGE. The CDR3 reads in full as CASSRGLTGEAFF.

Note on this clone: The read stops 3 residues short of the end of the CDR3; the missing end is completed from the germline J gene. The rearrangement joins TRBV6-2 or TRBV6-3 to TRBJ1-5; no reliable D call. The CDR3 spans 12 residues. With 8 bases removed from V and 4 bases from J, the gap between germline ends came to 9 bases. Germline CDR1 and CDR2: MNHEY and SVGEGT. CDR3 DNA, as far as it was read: TGTGCCAGCGGTCGGGGTAATCAGCCC. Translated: CASGRGNQP. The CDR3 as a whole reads CASGRGNQPQHF.

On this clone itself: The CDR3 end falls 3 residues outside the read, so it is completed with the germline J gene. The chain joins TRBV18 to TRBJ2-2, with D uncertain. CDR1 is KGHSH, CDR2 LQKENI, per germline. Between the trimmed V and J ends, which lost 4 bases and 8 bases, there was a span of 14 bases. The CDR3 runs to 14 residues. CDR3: CASSRPGRDGELFF. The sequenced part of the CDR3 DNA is TGTGCCAGCTCACGACCAGGTCGAGATGGGGAG.

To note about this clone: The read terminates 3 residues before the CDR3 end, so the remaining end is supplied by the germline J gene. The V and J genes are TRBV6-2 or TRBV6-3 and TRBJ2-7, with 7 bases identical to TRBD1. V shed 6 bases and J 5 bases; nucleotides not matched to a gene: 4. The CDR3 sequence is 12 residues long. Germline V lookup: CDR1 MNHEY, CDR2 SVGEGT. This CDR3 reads CASRDRVHEQYF. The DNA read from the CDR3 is TGTGCCAGCAGAGACAGGGTCCACGAG.

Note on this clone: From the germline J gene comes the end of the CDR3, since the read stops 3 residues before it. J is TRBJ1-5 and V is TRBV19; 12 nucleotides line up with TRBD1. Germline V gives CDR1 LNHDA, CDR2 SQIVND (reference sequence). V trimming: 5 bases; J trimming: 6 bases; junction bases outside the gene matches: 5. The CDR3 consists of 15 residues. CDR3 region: CASSSGQGASQPQHF. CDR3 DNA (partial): TGTGCCAGTAGTTCGGGACAGGGGGCGAGTCAGCCC.

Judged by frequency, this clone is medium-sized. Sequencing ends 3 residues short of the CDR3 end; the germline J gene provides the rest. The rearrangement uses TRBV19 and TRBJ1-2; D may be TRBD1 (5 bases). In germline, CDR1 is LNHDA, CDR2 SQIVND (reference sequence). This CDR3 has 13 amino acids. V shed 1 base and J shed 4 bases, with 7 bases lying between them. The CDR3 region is CASSIGTGYGYTF. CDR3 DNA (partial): TGTGCCAGTAGTATAGGAACAGGCTATGGC. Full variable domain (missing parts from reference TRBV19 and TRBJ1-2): DGGITQSPKYLFRKEGQNVTLSCEQNLNHDAMYWYRQDPGQGLRLIYYSQIVNDFQKGDIAEGYSVSREKKESFPLTVTSAQKNPTAFYLCASSIGTGYGYTFGSGTRLTVV.